Sequencing of this T cell receptor (beta chain) was carried out in a study of blood T cell repertoires in COVID-19. Study context: Collection of acute and convalescent COVID-19 samples took place in the United States, Italy and Spain. The cDNA or gDNA used as material had been derived from T cells, B-cell-depleted T cells, or PBMCs.

The CDR3 runs 13 residues. Germline CDR1 MNHEY, CDR2 SMNVEV (reference sequence). Trimming removed 5 bases at V and 0 bases at J, with 7 bases between. The authors' processing: The authors estimated nucleated cell counts from reference gene primer amplification. Clones were read by immunoSEQ multiplex PCR, and TCRdb kept only the in-frame ones, dropping some. D and trimming come from the DNA, and the V and J calls and clone size come from that table. The repertoire consists of fewer than 90,000 clones, with approximately 90% occurring once and the leading ten covering 6.7%. This clonotype was sampled from a woman of 80 years or more with active COVID-19. The chain recombines TRBV27 with TRBJ2-5; D possibly corresponds to TRBD2 (5 bases). The sequencing input was peripheral blood. In DNA form, the CDR3 reads TGTGCCAGCAGTCGGGGTAACCAAGAGACCCAGTACTTC. It is translated as CASSRGNQETQYF.